This TCR beta chain emerged from a study of blood T cell repertoires in COVID-19. Study background: Some COVID-19 samples were acute and others convalescent; all came from the United States, Italy and Spain. In each case, the material was cDNA or gDNA derived from T cells, B-cell-depleted T cells, or PBMCs.

A single count supports this clone. J was trimmed by 9 bases and V by 1 base; bases with no gene match: 5. Germline V gives CDR1 SGHTA, CDR2 FQGNSA. The CDR3 totals 15 residues. Produced via immunoSEQ multiplex PCR; TCRdb's table is partial and in-frame only. The sample carries around 270,000 clones, around nine tenths recorded once. The specimen was peripheral blood. This receptor was taken from a man aged 40-55 years who had recovered from COVID-19. The J gene is TRBJ2-1, the V gene TRBV7-2; 11 positions match TRBD2. This chain's CDR3 is CASSLVIGLAGEQFF. CDR3 in DNA: TGTGCCAGCAGCTTAGTTATTGGACTAGCGGGTGAGCAGTTCTTC.